These T cell receptor beta chains were read from a single sample in a study of T cell responses to AZD1222 COVID-19 vaccine. Profiled with immunoSEQ multiplex PCR; TCRdb holds only in-frame clones, not every one. The sample has about 120,000 clones; roughly nine tenths are singletons. The material was peripheral blood, obtained 28 days after the second AZD1222 dose. All receptors come from an adult who received the AZD1222 COVID-19 vaccine. The CDR3 runs from the conserved cysteine through the conserved F or W. The D gene is left open where the match is weak. Rows give clone size only sometimes, using once, few, many, or a class for an expanded clone.

j_gene | abundance | d_gene | v_gene | CDR3nt | CDR3aa
TRBJ1-1 | - | - | TRBV4-3 | TGCGCCAGCAGCCAAGGGGCAGGTGGCCGGGGCGTAGCTTTCTTT | CASSQGAGGRGVAFF
TRBJ1-6 | - | - | TRBV20-1 | TGCAGTGCTAGTGTGGGGAGCTCCTATAATTCACCCCTCCACTTT | CSASVGSSYNSPLHF
TRBJ2-5 | few | - | TRBV3-1/TRBV3-2 | TGTGCCAGCAGCCCCTGGGAACAGGGTATATTCCAAGAGACCCAGTACTTC | CASSPWEQGIFQETQYF
TRBJ1-4 | - | TRBD1 | TRBV5-1 | TGCGCCAGCAGCCTGGGACAGGCGACGGGTGAAAAACTGTTTTTT | CASSLGQATGEKLFF
TRBJ1-5 | - | - | TRBV6-5 | TGTGCCAGCAGTTCACAGGGTTGGAGCAATCAGCCCCAGCATTTT | CASSSQGWSNQPQHF
TRBJ2-5 | - | - | TRBV6-2/TRBV6-3 | TGTGCCAGCAGTTACTCCAACGGGGGGCCCGAGACCCAGTACTTC | CASSYSNGGPETQYF
TRBJ1-1 | - | - | TRBV10-3 | TGTGCCATCAGACAGGGACGTGACACTGAAGCTTTCTTT | CAIRQGRDTEAFF
TRBJ2-7 | - | TRBD2 | TRBV27 | TGTGCCAGCAGTTCCGCGGGGGGCAGAAACGAGCAGTACTTC | CASSSAGGRNEQYF
TRBJ1-4 | - | - | TRBV3-1/TRBV3-2 | TGTGCCAGCAGCCAAGGAGGGGCCTGGTTGGGAAAACTGTTTTTT | CASSQGGAWLGKLFF
TRBJ1-1 | - | - | TRBV3-1/TRBV3-2 | TGTGCCAGCAGCTTCGGGGGGAACACTGAAGCTTTCTTT | CASSFGGNTEAFF
TRBJ1-3 | once | - | TRBV6-5 | TGTGCCAGCAGGAATCTTAGGGGGGTTGGAAACACCATATATTTT | CASRNLRGVGNTIYF
TRBJ1-2 | - | - | TRBV7-2 | TGTGCCAGCAGCGACCATTCCGCAACTTCTTACTATGGCTACACCTTC | CASSDHSATSYYGYTF
TRBJ2-5 | - | TRBD2 | TRBV7-7 | TGTGCTAGCAGCTTAGGAGGACTAGCGGGGGGTGTAGAGACCCAGTACTTC | CASSLGGLAGGVETQYF
TRBJ1-1 | - | - | TRBV7-9 | TGTGCCAGCAGCGCCGCGGGGGCCTTCACTGAAGCTTTCTTT | CASSAAGAFTEAFF
TRBJ2-2 | - | - | TRBV7-3 | TGTGCCAGCAGCCTCCAGGGGCAAAGCACCGGGGAGCTGTTTTTT | CASSLQGQSTGELFF